The source of this T cell receptor beta chain is a study of radiotherapy plus CTLA-4 blockade in lung cancer. Trimming stripped 4 bases from V and 3 bases from J, with 18 bases between. Germline CDR1 is SQVTM and CDR2 is ANQGSEA. The CDR3 is 15 residues long. Study observations and caveats: Subsequent to radiotherapy plus ipilimumab, tumor-derived TCR clones underwent expansion in blood. Reports identified early blood T cell clone dynamics, with interferon-beta, as the best response predictor.

On this clone itself: Its cognate antigen is unknown.

Repertoires were generated with immunoSEQ multiplex PCR, while TCRdb's copy carries only in-frame clones and drops some. This sample has some 90,000 clones; around 85% occur once, and the top ten carry just over 2%. The sample was peripheral blood, taken from a patient treated with radiotherapy plus ipilimumab. The chain joins TRBV29-1 to TRBJ1-1; D not resolved. The source is a human donor with non-small cell lung cancer who had a partial response to radiotherapy plus ipilimumab. This CDR3 reads CSVGFRQIVDTEAFF. The CDR3 DNA is TGCAGCGTTGGTTTCAGACAAATAGTAGACACTGAAGCTTTCTTT.